The entry that follows covers one T cell receptor (beta chain) sequence. The assay, immunoSEQ v3.0, was run at survey level. Sequencing was performed with immunoSEQ multiplex PCR; in TCRdb, only in-frame clones are kept and a portion is missing. Of about 30,000 clones listed, around 90% are singletons. Germline CDR1 SEHNR, CDR2 FQNEAQ (reference sequence). The V gene end was trimmed by 4 bases and the J gene end by 0 bases; junction bases not matched to a gene: 12. There are 19 residues in the CDR3. These data originate in a study of long-term antiretroviral therapy in people with HIV. Study-wide background: It was about a decade after the earliest samples that the 2015 immediate-ART recommendation appeared.

The TCR originated in a man aged 45 to 65 with HIV. Source: unsorted PBMCs, taken 3.2 years before starting antiretroviral therapy. The rearrangement joins TRBV7-9 to TRBJ2-7, with 13 bases identical to TRBD2. The CDR3: CASSSPGLAGSISSYEQYF. Here the CDR3 DNA reads TGTGCCAGCAGCTCTCCGGGACTAGCGGGATCCATCAGCTCCTACGAGCAGTACTTC.